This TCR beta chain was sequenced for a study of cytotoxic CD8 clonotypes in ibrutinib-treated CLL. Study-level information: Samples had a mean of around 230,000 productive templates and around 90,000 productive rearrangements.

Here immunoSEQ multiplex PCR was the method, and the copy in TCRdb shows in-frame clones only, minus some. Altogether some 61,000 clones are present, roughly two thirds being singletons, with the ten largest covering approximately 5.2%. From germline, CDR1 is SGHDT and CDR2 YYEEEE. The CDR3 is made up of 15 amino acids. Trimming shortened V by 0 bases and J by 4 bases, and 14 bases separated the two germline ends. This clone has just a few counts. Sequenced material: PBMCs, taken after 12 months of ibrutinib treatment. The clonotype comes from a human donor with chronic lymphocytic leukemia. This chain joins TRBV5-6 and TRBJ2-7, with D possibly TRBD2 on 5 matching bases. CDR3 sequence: CASSLAEAIGYEQYF. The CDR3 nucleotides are TGTGCCAGCAGCTTGGCGGAGGCGATAGGGTACGAGCAGTACTTC. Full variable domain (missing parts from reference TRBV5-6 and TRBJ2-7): DAGVTQSPTHLIKTRGQQVTLRCSPKSGHDTVSWYQQALGQGPQFIFQYYEEEERQRGNFPDRFSGHQFPNYSSELNVNALLLGDSALYLCASSLAEAIGYEQYFGPGTRLTVT.